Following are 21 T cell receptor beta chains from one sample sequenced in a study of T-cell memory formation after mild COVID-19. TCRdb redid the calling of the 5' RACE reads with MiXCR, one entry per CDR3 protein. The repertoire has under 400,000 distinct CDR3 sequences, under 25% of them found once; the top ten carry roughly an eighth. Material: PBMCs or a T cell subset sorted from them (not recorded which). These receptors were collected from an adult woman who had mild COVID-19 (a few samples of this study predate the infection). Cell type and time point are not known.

The CDR3, as DNA: TGTGCCAGCAGCTTGGGCGGTGGGGGGACTGGAAACACCATATATTTT. This encodes CASSLGGGGTGNTIYF. This rearrangement joins TRBV5-5 to TRBJ1-3; perhaps TRBD1 as D (5 bases). CDR3 length: 16 amino acids. The V end lost 0 bases, the J end lost 2 bases, and 12 bases lay between the germline ends. CDR1 and CDR2 from the germline V gene are SGHKS and YYEKEE (reference sequence).

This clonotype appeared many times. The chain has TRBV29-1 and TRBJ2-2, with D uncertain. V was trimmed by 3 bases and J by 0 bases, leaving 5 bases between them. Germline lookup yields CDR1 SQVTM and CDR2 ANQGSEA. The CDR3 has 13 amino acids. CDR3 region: CSVDATNTGELFF. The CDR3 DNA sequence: TGCAGCGTTGACGCTACGAACACCGGGGAGCTGTTTTTT.

This chain's CDR3 is CASSLTGQVSAQEQFF. The CDR3 nucleotides read TGTGCCAGCAGCTTAACTGGCCAGGTGTCGGCTCAGGAGCAGTTCTTC. This chain connects TRBV7-3 to TRBJ2-1; D gene uncertain. Trimming removed 0 bases from V and 10 bases from J, with 19 bases in between. Germline assignment: CDR1 SGHTA and CDR2 FQGTGA. The CDR3 loop spans 16 amino acids.

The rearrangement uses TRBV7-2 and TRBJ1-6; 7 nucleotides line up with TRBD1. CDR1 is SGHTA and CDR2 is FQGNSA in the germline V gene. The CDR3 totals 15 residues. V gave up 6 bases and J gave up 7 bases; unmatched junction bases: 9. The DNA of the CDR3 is TGTGCCAGCAGGCGCGACCCAGGGGGGAATTCACCCCTCCACTTT. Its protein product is CASRRDPGGNSPLHF.

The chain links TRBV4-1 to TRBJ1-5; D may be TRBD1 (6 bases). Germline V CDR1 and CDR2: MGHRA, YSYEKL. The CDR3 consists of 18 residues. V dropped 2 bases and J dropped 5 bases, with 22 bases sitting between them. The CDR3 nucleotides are TGCGCCAGCAGCCAACAACAAGATATCACAGGGAAGGATCAGCCCCAGCATTTT. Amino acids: CASSQQQDITGKDQPQHF.

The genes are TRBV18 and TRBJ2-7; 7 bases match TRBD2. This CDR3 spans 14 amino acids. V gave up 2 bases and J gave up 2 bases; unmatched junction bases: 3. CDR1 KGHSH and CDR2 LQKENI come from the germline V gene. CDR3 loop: CASSPGSGTYEQYF. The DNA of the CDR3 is TGTGCCAGCTCACCAGGCAGCGGGACCTACGAGCAGTACTTC.

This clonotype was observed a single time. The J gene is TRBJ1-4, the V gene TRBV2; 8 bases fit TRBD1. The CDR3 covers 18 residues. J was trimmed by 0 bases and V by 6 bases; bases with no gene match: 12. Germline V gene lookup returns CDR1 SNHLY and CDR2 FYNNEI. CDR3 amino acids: CASSEDGDRPTTNEKLFF. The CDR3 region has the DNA TGTGCCAGCAGCGAGGATGGGGACAGGCCCACAACTAATGAAAAACTGTTTTTT.

CDR3 amino acids: CSAGQGITGELFF. In DNA, the CDR3 is TGCAGTGCAGGACAGGGGATAACCGGGGAGCTGTTTTTT. The chain uses TRBV20-1 and TRBJ2-2; 9 bases match TRBD1. The CDR3 consists of 13 residues. The germline V gene encodes CDR1 DFQATT and CDR2 SNEGSKA (reference sequence). V gave up 6 bases and J gave up 5 bases; unmatched junction bases: 4.

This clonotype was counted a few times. In DNA, the CDR3 is TGTGCCAGCAACCCTTCTAGCGGGGGGGCCAATGAGCAGTTCTTC. Residues: CASNPSSGGANEQFF. The chain employs TRBV12-3 or TRBV12-4 and TRBJ2-1; 12 bases align to TRBD2. V gave up 7 bases and J gave up 6 bases; unmatched junction bases: 7. The CDR3 spans 15 residues.

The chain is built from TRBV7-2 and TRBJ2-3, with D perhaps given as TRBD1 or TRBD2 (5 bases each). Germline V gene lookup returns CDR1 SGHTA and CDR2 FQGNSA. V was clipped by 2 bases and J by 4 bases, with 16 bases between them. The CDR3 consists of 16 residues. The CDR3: CASSLLRPLGADTQYF. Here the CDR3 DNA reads TGTGCCAGCAGCTTACTGCGGCCCCTGGGGGCAGATACGCAGTATTTT.

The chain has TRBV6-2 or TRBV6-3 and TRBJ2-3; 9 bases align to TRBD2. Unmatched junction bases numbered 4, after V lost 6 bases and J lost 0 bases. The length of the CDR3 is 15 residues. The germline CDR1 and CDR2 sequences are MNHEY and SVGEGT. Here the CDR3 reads CASRERGASTDTQYF. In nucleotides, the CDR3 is TGTGCCAGCAGAGAGCGGGGGGCAAGCACAGATACGCAGTATTTT.

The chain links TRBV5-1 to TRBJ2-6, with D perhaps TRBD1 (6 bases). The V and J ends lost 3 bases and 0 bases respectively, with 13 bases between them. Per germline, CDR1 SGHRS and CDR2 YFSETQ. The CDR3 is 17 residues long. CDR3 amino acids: CASSWTDNNSGANVLTF. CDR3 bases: TGCGCCAGCAGCTGGACAGACAATAACTCTGGGGCCAACGTCCTGACTTTC.

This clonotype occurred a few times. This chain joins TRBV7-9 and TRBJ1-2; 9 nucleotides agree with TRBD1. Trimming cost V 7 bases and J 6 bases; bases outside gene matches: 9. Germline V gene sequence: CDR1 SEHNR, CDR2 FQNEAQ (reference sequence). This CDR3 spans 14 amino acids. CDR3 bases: TGTGCCAGCACCCTCTTGGACAGGGGCCATGGCTACACCTTC. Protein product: CASTLLDRGHGYTF.

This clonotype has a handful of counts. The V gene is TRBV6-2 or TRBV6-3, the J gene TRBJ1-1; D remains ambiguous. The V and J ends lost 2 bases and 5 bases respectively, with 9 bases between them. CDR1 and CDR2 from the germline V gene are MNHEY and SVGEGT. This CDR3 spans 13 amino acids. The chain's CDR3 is CASSYVRETEAFF. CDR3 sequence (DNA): TGTGCCAGCAGTTACGTCCGTGAGACTGAAGCTTTCTTT.

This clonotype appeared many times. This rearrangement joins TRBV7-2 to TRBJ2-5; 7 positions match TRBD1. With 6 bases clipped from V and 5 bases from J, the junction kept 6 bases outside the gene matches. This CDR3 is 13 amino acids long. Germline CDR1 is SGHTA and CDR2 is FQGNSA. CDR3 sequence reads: CASSLNRGETQYF. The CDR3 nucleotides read TGTGCCAGCAGTCTGAACAGGGGCGAGACCCAGTACTTC.

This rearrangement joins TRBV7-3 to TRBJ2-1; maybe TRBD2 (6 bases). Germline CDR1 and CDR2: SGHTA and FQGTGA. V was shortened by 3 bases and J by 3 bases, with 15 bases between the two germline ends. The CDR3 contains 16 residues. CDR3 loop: CASSLAGNAVYNEQFF. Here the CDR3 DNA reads TGTGCCAGCAGCTTGGCGGGGAATGCGGTCTACAATGAGCAGTTCTTC.

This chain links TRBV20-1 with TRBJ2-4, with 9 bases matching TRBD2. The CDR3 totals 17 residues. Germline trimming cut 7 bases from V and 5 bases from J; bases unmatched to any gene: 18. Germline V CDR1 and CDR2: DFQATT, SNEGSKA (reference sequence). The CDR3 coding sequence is TGCAGTGTTAGGCGGTTTGCGGGAGGGCCGGGTGAAAACATTCAGTACTTC. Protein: CSVRRFAGGPGENIQYF.

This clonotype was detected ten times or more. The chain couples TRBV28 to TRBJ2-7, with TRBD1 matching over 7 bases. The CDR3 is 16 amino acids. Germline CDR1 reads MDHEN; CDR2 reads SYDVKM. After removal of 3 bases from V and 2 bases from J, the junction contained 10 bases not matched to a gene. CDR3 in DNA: TGTGCCAGCAGTTTTACAAACCTGGGACAGCCCTACGAGCAGTACTTC. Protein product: CASSFTNLGQPYEQYF. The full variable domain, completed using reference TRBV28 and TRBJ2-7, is DVKVTQSSRYLVKRTGEKVFLECVQDMDHENMFWYRQDPGLGLRLIYFSYDVKMKEKGDIPEGYSVSREKKERFSLILESASTNQTSMYLCASSFTNLGQPYEQYFGPGTRLTVT.

DNA of the CDR3: TGTGCCACCAGCAGAGACCGTCCTGCGGGTGACTATGGCTACACCTTC. Its protein is CATSRDRPAGDYGYTF. The chain is built from TRBV15 and TRBJ1-2; D is unresolved. Trimming cost V 0 bases and J 3 bases, with 14 bases left between them. Germline CDR1 LNHNV, CDR2 YYDKDF (reference sequence). This CDR3 region has 16 residues.

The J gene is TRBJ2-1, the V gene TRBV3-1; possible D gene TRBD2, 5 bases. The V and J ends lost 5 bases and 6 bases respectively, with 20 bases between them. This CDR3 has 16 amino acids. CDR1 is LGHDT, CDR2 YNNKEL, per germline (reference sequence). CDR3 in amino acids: CASSLRLGLPPNEQFF. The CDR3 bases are TGTGCCAGCAGCTTACGGTTAGGACTGCCACCCAATGAGCAGTTCTTC.

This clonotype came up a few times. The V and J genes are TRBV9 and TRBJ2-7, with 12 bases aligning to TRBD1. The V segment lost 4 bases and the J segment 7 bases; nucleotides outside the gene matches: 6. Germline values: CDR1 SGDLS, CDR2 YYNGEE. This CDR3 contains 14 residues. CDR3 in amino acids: CASSTGQGAREQYF. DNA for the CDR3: TGTGCCAGCAGCACGGGACAGGGGGCGAGGGAGCAGTACTTC.